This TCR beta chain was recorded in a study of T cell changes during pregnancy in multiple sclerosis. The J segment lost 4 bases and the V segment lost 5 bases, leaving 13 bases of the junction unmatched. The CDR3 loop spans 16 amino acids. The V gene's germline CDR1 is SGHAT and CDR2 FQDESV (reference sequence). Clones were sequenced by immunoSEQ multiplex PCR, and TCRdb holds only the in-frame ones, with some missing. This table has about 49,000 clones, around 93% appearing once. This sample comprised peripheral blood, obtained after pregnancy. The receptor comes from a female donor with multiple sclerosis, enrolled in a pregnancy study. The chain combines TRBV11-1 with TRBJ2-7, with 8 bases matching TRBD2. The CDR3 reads CASSPGGDGGGYEQYF. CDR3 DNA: TGTGCCAGCAGCCCGGGGGGGGACGGCGGCGGGTACGAGCAGTACTTC.